This TCR beta chain was captured by sequencing in a study of regulatory T cells in long-lasting Graves disease. The authors built TCR beta libraries using iRepertoire HTBI primers and Arm-PCR of CDR3 regions. Each CDR3 protein is one row after TCRdb ran MiXCR on the multiplex PCR reads. The sample consists of around 450,000 distinct CDR3 sequences, 15% of them appearing once. There are 13 residues in the CDR3. Germline CDR1 is SGHTA and CDR2 is FQGNSA. V was clipped by 4 bases and J by 1 base, with 7 bases between them. Indicated time point: newly diagnosed GD, antithyroid drugs for less than 3 months. Isolated PBMC RNA provided the starting material for the TCR library. This clonotype was picked up many times. Its target is unknown. Overall study results and limits: Sample size, which was small, may have reduced accuracy.

The sample also formed part of further work on T cells in Graves' hyperthyroidism and ophthalmopathy. That report adds: Patients aged 18 to 65 had newly diagnosed hyperthyroidism that had lasted under 2 months. Within blood appeared most thyroid clonotypes that had expanded above 0.001.

The source was peripheral blood mononuclear cells (PBMCs), collected at new diagnosis, from a patient treated with antithyroid drugs. The V and J genes are TRBV7-2 and TRBJ1-1; D not resolved. This clonotype originated in a woman between 40 and 55 years old with Graves disease. CDR3 nucleotide sequence: TGTGCCAGCAGCTCTCAAAAGAACACTGAAGCTTTCTTT. Its protein is CASSSQKNTEAFF. The full variable domain, with the rest looked up from reference TRBV7-2 and TRBJ1-1, is GAGVSQSPSNKVTEKGKDVELRCDPISGHTALYWYRQSLGQGLEFLIYFQGNSAPDKSGLPSDRFSAERTGGSVSTLTIQRTQQEDSAVYLCASSSQKNTEAFFGQGTRLTVV.